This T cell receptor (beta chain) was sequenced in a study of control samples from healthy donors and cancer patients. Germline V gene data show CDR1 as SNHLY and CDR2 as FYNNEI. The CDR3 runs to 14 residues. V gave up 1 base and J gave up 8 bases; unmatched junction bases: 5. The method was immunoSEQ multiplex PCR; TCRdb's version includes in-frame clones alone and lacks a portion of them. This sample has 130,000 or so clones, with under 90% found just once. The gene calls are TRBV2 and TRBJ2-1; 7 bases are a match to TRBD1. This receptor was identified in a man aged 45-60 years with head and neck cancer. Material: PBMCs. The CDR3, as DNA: TGTGCCAGCAGTGAAGGGGGACAGTATTATGAGCAGTTCTTC. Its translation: CASSEGGQYYEQFF. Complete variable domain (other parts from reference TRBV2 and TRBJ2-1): EPEVTQTPSHQVTQMGQEVILRCVPISNHLYFYWYRQILGQKVEFLVSFYNNEISEKSEIFDDQFSVERPDGSNFTLKIRSTKLEDSAMYFCASSEGGQYYEQFFGPGTRLTVL.